These T cell receptor beta chains were read from a single sample in a study of cytomegalovirus exposure and HLA in healthy donors. Produced via immunoSEQ multiplex PCR; TCRdb's table is partial and in-frame only. Of fewer than 150,000 clones detected, 75% to 80% appear once; the ten largest clones hold roughly 4.9%. The specimen was PBMCs. The receptor set was obtained from a woman aged 45-60 years in good health and CMV-seronegative. Each CDR3 is given with its conserved first and last residue. The order of the fields is D gene, clone size, V gene, J gene, CDR3 DNA, CDR3 protein. The D gene is left open where the match is weak. Size is stated for part of the rows, as once, few or many counts, or as a class when the clone is expanded.

d_call: NA
clone_size: NA
v_call: TRBV7-9
j_call: TRBJ1-1
cdr3_nt: TGTGCCACCCATGGGGGGGCGTTGCCTGAAGCTTTCTTT
cdr3_aa: CATHGGALPEAFF

d_call: TRBD1
clone_size: NA
v_call: TRBV6-5
j_call: TRBJ1-1
cdr3_nt: TGTGCCAGCAGCTTCAGGGGGACTGAAGCTTTCTTT
cdr3_aa: CASSFRGTEAFF

d_call: TRBD1
clone_size: NA
v_call: TRBV7-8
j_call: TRBJ2-2
cdr3_nt: TGTGCCAGCAGACGGACAGGGGAGAACACCGGGGAGCTGTTTTTT
cdr3_aa: CASRRTGENTGELFF

d_call: NA
clone_size: few
v_call: TRBV7-2
j_call: TRBJ2-4
cdr3_nt: TGTGCCAGCAGCTTACTATCGGGTCGGAACATTCAGTACTTC
cdr3_aa: CASSLLSGRNIQYF

d_call: NA
clone_size: NA
v_call: TRBV7-8
j_call: TRBJ1-5
cdr3_nt: TGTGCCAGCAGCTTAGGACAGTCCGGGCAGCCCCAGCATTTT
cdr3_aa: CASSLGQSGQPQHF

d_call: TRBD1
clone_size: NA
v_call: TRBV6-6
j_call: TRBJ1-2
cdr3_nt: TGTGCCAGCAGTTACCTCGACAGGGATGGCTACACCTTC
cdr3_aa: CASSYLDRDGYTF

d_call: TRBD1
clone_size: NA
v_call: TRBV7-9
j_call: TRBJ1-1
cdr3_nt: TGTGCCAGCAGCTTAGGGGGACAGGGGAACACTGAAGCTTTCTTT
cdr3_aa: CASSLGGQGNTEAFF

d_call: TRBD1
clone_size: NA
v_call: TRBV18
j_call: TRBJ2-3
cdr3_nt: TGTGCCAGCTCCTTAGGACAGGAGATCACAGATACGCAGTATTTT
cdr3_aa: CASSLGQEITDTQYF

d_call: TRBD2
clone_size: NA
v_call: TRBV19
j_call: TRBJ2-5
cdr3_nt: TGTGCCAGTAGTAACCAAAAGCGGGGGGCTCAAGAGACCCAGTACTTC
cdr3_aa: CASSNQKRGAQETQYF

d_call: TRBD1
clone_size: few
v_call: TRBV7-9
j_call: TRBJ1-2
cdr3_nt: TGTGCCAGCAGCTTAGCGACAGGGGAAGGCTACACCTTC
cdr3_aa: CASSLATGEGYTF

d_call: NA
clone_size: NA
v_call: TRBV5-8
j_call: TRBJ1-1
cdr3_nt: TGTGCCAGCACCCGGGAGGGGATGAACACTGAAGCTTTCTTT
cdr3_aa: CASTREGMNTEAFF

d_call: NA
clone_size: NA
v_call: TRBV4-1
j_call: TRBJ2-3
cdr3_nt: TGCGCCAGCAGCCAAGTAATTGGGACTAGCACAGATACGCAGTATTTT
cdr3_aa: CASSQVIGTSTDTQYF

d_call: NA
clone_size: NA
v_call: TRBV5-6
j_call: TRBJ2-3
cdr3_nt: TGTGCCAGCAGCCGAACGTTACCAGATACGCAGTACTTT
cdr3_aa: CASSRTLPDTQYF